This TCR beta chain was identified in a study of Ad26.COV2.S vaccination and SARS-CoV-2 variants. Turning to the study itself: In the study, Ad26.COV2.S was injected intramuscularly once, or twice 56 days apart.

A word on this clone: Its antigen is currently unknown.

Treatment here: some 19 received Ad26.COV2.S at low or high dose, single or two shots; 5 received placebo; per-sample allocation not given. Sample collection was performed on day 63 after the first vaccine or placebo injection. The CDR3 contains 13 residues. V lost 5 bases and J 1 base, leaving 8 bases between the germline ends. Germline V gene lookup returns CDR1 LNHDA and CDR2 SQIVND (reference sequence). Study-wide points: It was found that vaccine and placebo recipients had similar non-spike TCR breadth.

Libraries were prepared by immunoSEQ multiplex PCR; TCRdb keeps only in-frame clonotypes and omits some of them. The table includes about 680,000 clones, about 89% detected once. This specimen was peripheral blood, taken in a trial of Ad26.COV2.S vaccine versus placebo. The gene calls are TRBV19 and TRBJ1-1, with D unresolved. The sequence came from a person between 18 and 59 years old who received the Ad26.COV2.S COVID-19 vaccine or a placebo. The CDR3 sequence: CASSVVTNTEAFF. CDR3 DNA: TGTGCCAGTAGTGTTGTAACGAACACTGAAGCTTTCTTT.